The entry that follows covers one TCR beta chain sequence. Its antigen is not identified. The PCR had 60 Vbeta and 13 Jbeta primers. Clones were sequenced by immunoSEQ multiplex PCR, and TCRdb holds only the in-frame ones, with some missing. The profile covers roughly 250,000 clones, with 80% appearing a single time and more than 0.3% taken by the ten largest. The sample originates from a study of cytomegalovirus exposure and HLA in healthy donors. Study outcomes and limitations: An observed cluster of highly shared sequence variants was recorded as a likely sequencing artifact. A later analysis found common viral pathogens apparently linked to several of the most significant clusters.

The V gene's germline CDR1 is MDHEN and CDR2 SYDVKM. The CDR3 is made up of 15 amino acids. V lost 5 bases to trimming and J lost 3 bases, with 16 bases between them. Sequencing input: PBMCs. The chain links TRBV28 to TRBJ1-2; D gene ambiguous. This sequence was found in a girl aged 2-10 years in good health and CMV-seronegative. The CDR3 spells CASSPPQAGYYGYTF. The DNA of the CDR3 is TGTGCCAGCAGTCCCCCTCAAGCAGGCTACTATGGCTACACCTTC.